The 26 T cell receptor beta chains reported below all come from one sample, sequenced in a study of T-cell reconstitution after alpha-beta-depleted transplantation in children. Unique molecular identifiers featured in how the TCRbeta library was prepared. TCRdb called the PCR reads again in MiXCR, with one record for every CDR3 protein. The sample carries about a million distinct CDR3 sequences, about 30% recorded once. The starting material was PBMCs, mostly from graft donor cells, obtained 360 days after TCRalphabeta/CD19-depleted stem cell transplant. These receptors came from a boy in the first two years of life who had a stem cell transplant for SCID, so the T cells may come from the graft donor.

The V and J genes are TRBV7-8 and TRBJ2-1; tentatively, D is TRBD2 (5 bases). Germline V gene sequence: CDR1 SGHVS, CDR2 FQNEAQ. The V gene lost 5 bases and the J gene lost 9 bases, with 11 bases spanning the gap. CDR3 length: 12 residues. The CDR3 sequence: CASSPSEGEQFF. The CDR3, as DNA: TGTGCCAGCAGCCCCTCAGAGGGTGAGCAGTTCTTC.

This clonotype turned up a few times. V and J are TRBV10-1 and TRBJ2-3; no reliable D call. The CDR3 runs to 13 residues. From germline, CDR1 is WNHNN and CDR2 SYGVQD (reference sequence). Trimming removed 5 bases at V and 4 bases at J, with 10 bases between. In nucleotides, the CDR3 is TGCGCCAGCAGTAGGTATAGATCAGATACGCAGTATTTT. This gives the protein CASSRYRSDTQYF.

The chain carries TRBV20-1 and TRBJ2-3; maybe TRBD1 (5 bases). The CDR3 sequence is 13 residues long. V lost 3 bases, J lost 4 bases, and 11 bases lay in between. The germline V gene has CDR1 DFQATT and CDR2 SNEGSKA (reference sequence). The CDR3 bases are TGCAGTGCTAGTGGGGCAAGTCCAGATACGCAGTATTTT. As protein: CSASGASPDTQYF.

A few counts support this clonotype. The chain links TRBV6-6 to TRBJ1-5; D not certain. There are 13 residues in the CDR3. V was clipped by 7 bases and J by 0 bases, with 7 bases between them. Per germline, CDR1 MNHNY and CDR2 SVGAGI (reference sequence). CDR3 in amino acids: CASKLDSNQPQHF. The DNA of the CDR3 is TGTGCCAGCAAGCTAGATAGCAATCAGCCCCAGCATTTT.

The chain couples TRBV12-5 to TRBJ2-3, with 10 nucleotides matching TRBD1. Germline V gives CDR1 LGHNT, CDR2 FRNRAP. The CDR3 consists of 19 residues. The V segment lost 1 base and the J segment 2 bases; nucleotides outside the gene matches: 12. The CDR3 here is CASGLGYPSGTGDTDTQYF. CDR3 bases: TGTGCTAGTGGTTTGGGATACCCATCCGGGACAGGGGACACAGATACGCAGTATTTT.

This clonotype occurred once. This rearrangement joins TRBV28 to TRBJ1-5, with 8 bases aligning to TRBD1. Per the germline V gene, CDR1 is MDHEN and CDR2 is SYDVKM. With 5 bases clipped from V and 7 bases from J, the junction kept 10 bases outside the gene matches. This CDR3 spans 15 amino acids. The CDR3 loop reads CASSLRTGSKQPQHF. DNA of the CDR3: TGTGCCAGCAGTCTGCGGACAGGGTCAAAGCAGCCCCAGCATTTT. The complete variable domain, with remaining parts taken from reference TRBV28 and TRBJ1-5, reads DVKVTQSSRYLVKRTGEKVFLECVQDMDHENMFWYRQDPGLGLRLIYFSYDVKMKEKGDIPEGYSVSREKKERFSLILESASTNQTSMYLCASSLRTGSKQPQHFGDGTRLSIL.

This clonotype has just a few counts. This chain links TRBV10-1 with TRBJ2-7; the D call may be TRBD1 or TRBD2 (5 bases each). Germline V gene lookup returns CDR1 WNHNN and CDR2 SYGVQD (reference sequence). The V gene lost 0 bases and the J gene lost 7 bases, with 13 bases spanning the gap. The CDR3 loop spans 14 amino acids. CDR3 DNA: TGCGCCAGCAGTGAGTCGAGTCCGGGGCGGGAGCAGTACTTC. Its translation: CASSESSPGREQYF.

The rearrangement joins TRBV10-3 to TRBJ2-7, with no clear D. Germline CDR1 is ENHRY and CDR2 is SYGVKD. This CDR3 has 12 amino acids. V shed 4 bases and J shed 3 bases, with 7 bases lying between them. This CDR3 is CAISGGFYEQYF. CDR3 DNA sequence: TGTGCCATCAGTGGCGGATTCTACGAGCAGTACTTC.

Of note for this clonotype: The junction departs from germline at one end; a sequencing error may be responsible. The V and J genes are TRBV7-8 and TRBJ2-2; D may be TRBD2 (6 bases). CDR1 and CDR2 from the germline V gene are SGHVS and FQNEAQ. There are 13 residues in the CDR3. CDR3 in DNA: TGTGCCGGGCTAAAGTTAGTTCCCGGGGGGCTGTTTTTT. Translating gives CAGLKLVPGGLFF.

This clonotype was recorded a few times. The rearrangement joins TRBV12-3 or TRBV12-4 to TRBJ2-5; either TRBD1 or TRBD2 may supply D (5 bases each). This CDR3 is built from 14 residues. Trimming shortened V by 0 bases and J by 7 bases, and 12 bases separated the two germline ends. This CDR3 reads CASSLADWDGTQYF. DNA of the CDR3: TGTGCCAGCAGTTTAGCAGATTGGGACGGGACCCAGTACTTC.

This sequence joins TRBV2 and TRBJ2-1; D gene unclear. Germline-derived CDR1 and CDR2 are SNHLY and FYNNEI. The V gene lost 1 base and the J gene lost 14 bases, with 12 bases spanning the gap. This CDR3 has 12 residues. As DNA, the CDR3 is TGTGCCAGCAGTGAAGGAGACCGTACGAAGTTCTTC. Its protein is CASSEGDRTKFF.

The sample holds many counts of this clonotype. The V call is TRBV20-1, the J call TRBJ2-5; 7 nucleotides line up with TRBD2. Germline-derived CDR1 and CDR2 are DFQATT and SNEGSKA (reference sequence). Germline trimming cut 6 bases from V and 3 bases from J; bases unmatched to any gene: 7. CDR3 size: 13 residues. CDR3 nucleotides: TGCAGTGCCGGGACTACCAAAAAAGAGACCCAGTACTTC. It codes for CSAGTTKKETQYF.

This clonotype was observed a handful of times. The rearrangement joins TRBV5-1 to TRBJ2-7; D is perhaps TRBD1 (6 bases). CDR3 length equals 13 residues. Germline CDR1 is SGHRS and CDR2 is YFSETQ. Trimming removed 2 bases at V and 5 bases at J, with 11 bases between. DNA of the CDR3: TGCGCCAGCAGCTTACAGGGTCCCCACGAGCAGTACTTC. Translating gives CASSLQGPHEQYF.

The sample holds many counts of this clonotype. CDR3 coding DNA: TGTGCCAGCAGTCAGCTTTACGAGCAGTACTTC. Its protein is CASSQLYEQYF. This sequence joins TRBV3-1 and TRBJ2-7; no reliable D call. The CDR3 sequence is 11 residues long. V was pared by 6 bases and J by 4 bases, with 7 bases between. Germline V CDR1 and CDR2: LGHDT, YNNKEL (reference sequence).

The chain has TRBV5-6 and TRBJ1-5; no clear D gene. This CDR3 has 13 residues. Germline CDR1 and CDR2: SGHDT and YYEEEE. The V end lost 0 bases, the J end lost 6 bases, and 7 bases lay between the germline ends. The CDR3 loop reads CASSLGFGQPQHF. The CDR3 DNA sequence: TGTGCCAGCAGCTTGGGGTTTGGTCAGCCCCAGCATTTT. The variable domain in full, completed from reference TRBV5-6 and TRBJ1-5, reads DAGVTQSPTHLIKTRGQQVTLRCSPKSGHDTVSWYQQALGQGPQFIFQYYEEEERQRGNFPDRFSGHQFPNYSSELNVNALLLGDSALYLCASSLGFGQPQHFGDGTRLSIL.

Only a few counts were recorded for this clonotype. This sequence joins TRBV4-2 and TRBJ2-7, with 13 bases identical to TRBD2. V lost 1 base to trimming and J lost 2 bases; unmatched junction nucleotides: 2. In germline, CDR1 is LGHNA, CDR2 YNFKEQ. This CDR3 has 16 residues. CDR3 nucleotides: TGTGCCAGCAGCCAAGTGACTAGCGGGGGGCCCTACGAGCAGTACTTC. Translating gives CASSQVTSGGPYEQYF.

The table lists this clonotype with a few counts. The chain has TRBV3-1 and TRBJ1-2; tentatively, D is TRBD1 (5 bases). This CDR3 is 14 amino acids long. Germline CDR1 LGHDT, CDR2 YNNKEL (reference sequence). Trimming shortened V by 0 bases and J by 7 bases, and 12 bases separated the two germline ends. CDR3 loop: CASSQDGAGPGYTF. The CDR3 region has the DNA TGTGCCAGCAGCCAAGATGGCGCAGGGCCTGGCTACACCTTC.

V is TRBV20-1 and J is TRBJ2-7; the D gene is possibly TRBD1 (5 bases). CDR3 size: 11 residues. Germline V gives CDR1 DFQATT, CDR2 SNEGSKA (reference sequence). V was pared by 1 base and J by 6 bases, with 7 bases between. Written as DNA, the CDR3 is TGCAGTGCTAGAGGCAGGGCCGAGCAGTACTTC. Translating it yields CSARGRAEQYF.

The chain uses TRBV20-1 and TRBJ2-2; D perhaps matches TRBD1 (5 bases). Trimming stripped 0 bases from V and 3 bases from J, with 17 bases between. CDR3 size: 17 residues. The germline CDR1 and CDR2 sequences are DFQATT and SNEGSKA (reference sequence). This chain's CDR3 is CSARDRRRGWDTGELFF. The CDR3, as DNA: TGCAGTGCTAGAGATCGCAGAAGGGGATGGGACACCGGGGAGCTGTTTTTT.

Note on this clonotype: The junction shows a germline mismatch at one end, possibly a read error. The J gene is TRBJ1-4, the V gene TRBV12-3 or TRBV12-4; tentative D call: TRBD1 (5 bases). The CDR3 runs 18 residues. CDR3 DNA: TGTACCAGCAGTTTACTTGGAGGACACTTTGCAACTAATGAAAAACTGTTTTTT. This sequence encodes CTSSLLGGHFATNEKLFF.

This chain joins TRBV5-1 and TRBJ2-7; D perhaps matches TRBD1 (6 bases). The CDR3 totals 16 residues. The germline CDR1 and CDR2 sequences are SGHRS and YFSETQ. V was cut by 4 bases and J by 4 bases, with 21 bases left in between. Here the CDR3 reads CASSPTGQGNGYEQYF. The DNA of the CDR3 is TGCGCCAGCAGCCCCACTGGGCAGGGGAATGGTTACGAGCAGTACTTC. The full variable domain, its missing parts supplied by reference TRBV5-1 and TRBJ2-7, is KAGVTQTPRYLIKTRGQQVTLSCSPISGHRSVSWYQQTPGQGLQFLFEYFSETQRNKGNFPGRFSGRQFSNSRSEMNVSTLELGDSALYLCASSPTGQGNGYEQYFGPGTRLTVT.

This clonotype was recorded a few times. J is TRBJ1-2 and V is TRBV27; tentatively, D is TRBD1 (5 bases). Germline V CDR1 and CDR2: MNHEY, SMNVEV (reference sequence). V lost 5 bases and J 0 bases, leaving 10 bases between the germline ends. The CDR3 contains 14 residues. CDR3: CASSDRRANYGYTF. CDR3 coding DNA: TGTGCCAGCAGTGACAGAAGAGCTAACTATGGCTACACCTTC.

CDR3 region: CASSSRDRTDTQYF. DNA of the CDR3: TGCGCCAGCAGCAGCCGGGACCGCACAGATACGCAGTATTTT. The chain employs TRBV5-1 and TRBJ2-3; D tentatively fits TRBD1 or TRBD2 (5 bases each). Germline-derived CDR1 and CDR2 are SGHRS and YFSETQ. CDR3 size: 14 residues. The ends were cut back, 4 bases at V and 1 base at J, with 10 bases in the middle.

The rearrangement joins TRBV28 to TRBJ2-3; 7 nucleotides line up with TRBD2. The trim removed 4 bases at V and 4 bases at J, leaving 5 bases unmatched. Germline assignment: CDR1 MDHEN and CDR2 SYDVKM. The CDR3 contains 14 residues. CDR3 coding DNA: TGTGCCAGCAGTTCCCGCGGACTAGCAGATACGCAGTATTTT. This encodes CASSSRGLADTQYF. Full variable domain (remainder filled in from reference TRBV28 and TRBJ2-3): DVKVTQSSRYLVKRTGEKVFLECVQDMDHENMFWYRQDPGLGLRLIYFSYDVKMKEKGDIPEGYSVSREKKERFSLILESASTNQTSMYLCASSSRGLADTQYFGPGTRLTVL.

In this sample, this clonotype turned up a few times. This sequence joins TRBV9 and TRBJ2-3; 7 bases are a match to TRBD1. Germline CDR1 reads SGDLS; CDR2 reads YYNGEE. The ends lost 3 bases at V and 0 bases at J; junction bases unmatched: 4. The CDR3 contains 15 residues. CDR3 sequence reads: CASSGWTGSTDTQYF. CDR3 DNA: TGTGCCAGCAGCGGGTGGACAGGAAGCACAGATACGCAGTATTTT.

V is TRBV7-9 and J is TRBJ1-5; 7 nucleotides match TRBD1. Trimming took 4 bases from V and 7 from J; bases not matched to a gene: 10. Looked up from germline, CDR1 is SEHNR and CDR2 is FQNEAQ (reference sequence). The CDR3 is made up of 15 amino acids. Written as DNA, the CDR3 is TGTGCCAGCAGCTACGGACAGGTGCAAAGCCAGCCCCAGCATTTT. It is translated as CASSYGQVQSQPQHF.